What follows are 5 T cell receptor beta chains derived from one specimen sequenced in a study of T-cell reconstitution after alpha-beta-depleted transplantation in children. A library of TCRbeta sequences, prepared with unique molecular identifiers, was generated. MiXCR was run by TCRdb on the PCR reads, yielding one entry per CDR3 protein. In the table there are about 500,000 distinct CDR3 sequences, around a third of which are singletons. The input for sequencing was PBMCs from the stem cell graft donor, taken from the stem cell graft. The receptors stem from a human donor who donated a stem cell graft to a child with aplastic anemia.

This clonotype has more than one count but fewer than ten. The chain uses TRBV29-1 and TRBJ1-1, with 11 bases aligning to TRBD1. Germline V CDR1 and CDR2: SQVTM, ANQGSEA. This CDR3 is built from 14 residues. With 6 bases clipped from V and 11 bases from J, the junction kept 14 bases outside the gene matches. CDR3 loop: CSVHAWTGGRTAFF. CDR3 in DNA: TGCAGCGTCCACGCCTGGACAGGGGGCCGTACGGCTTTCTTT.

The table lists this clonotype with a few counts. This chain links TRBV6-1 with TRBJ2-1; the match to TRBD2 covers 12 bases. Germline values: CDR1 MNHNS, CDR2 SASEGT. This CDR3 region has 17 residues. J lost 0 bases, V lost 5 bases, and 5 bases had no gene match. DNA of the CDR3: TGTGCCAGCAGTCGGCTAGCGGGAGGGTCCTCCTACAATGAGCAGTTCTTC. Its protein product is CASSRLAGGSSYNEQFF.

The genes are TRBV5-1 and TRBJ1-3; D is uncertain. There are 13 residues in the CDR3. Deletions cut 2 bases from V and 8 bases from J, with 11 bases between. Germline V gives CDR1 SGHRS, CDR2 YFSETQ. The CDR3 spells CASSFEGLDTIYF. The CDR3 coding sequence is TGCGCCAGCAGCTTTGAAGGGTTGGACACCATATATTTT.

In its sample, this clonotype was seen a few times. The genes are TRBV12-3 or TRBV12-4 and TRBJ1-2; D is unresolved. The CDR3 is 15 amino acids. Trimming shortened V by 5 bases and J by 5 bases, and 18 bases separated the two germline ends. CDR3 residues: CASSTPLEAGYGYTF. Written as DNA, the CDR3 is TGTGCCAGCAGTACCCCCTTGGAAGCGGGATATGGCTACACCTTC.

This clonotype came up a few times. The chain uses TRBV3-1 and TRBJ2-7, with D maybe TRBD2 (6 bases). The CDR3 runs 18 residues. In germline, CDR1 is LGHDT, CDR2 YNNKEL (reference sequence). The V gene lost 1 base and the J gene lost 0 bases, with 19 bases spanning the gap. The CDR3 spells CASSQGPRDSRSSYEQYV. The CDR3 nucleotides read TGTGCCAGCAGCCAAGGGCCGAGGGACTCCCGGAGCTCCTACGAGCAGTACGTC.